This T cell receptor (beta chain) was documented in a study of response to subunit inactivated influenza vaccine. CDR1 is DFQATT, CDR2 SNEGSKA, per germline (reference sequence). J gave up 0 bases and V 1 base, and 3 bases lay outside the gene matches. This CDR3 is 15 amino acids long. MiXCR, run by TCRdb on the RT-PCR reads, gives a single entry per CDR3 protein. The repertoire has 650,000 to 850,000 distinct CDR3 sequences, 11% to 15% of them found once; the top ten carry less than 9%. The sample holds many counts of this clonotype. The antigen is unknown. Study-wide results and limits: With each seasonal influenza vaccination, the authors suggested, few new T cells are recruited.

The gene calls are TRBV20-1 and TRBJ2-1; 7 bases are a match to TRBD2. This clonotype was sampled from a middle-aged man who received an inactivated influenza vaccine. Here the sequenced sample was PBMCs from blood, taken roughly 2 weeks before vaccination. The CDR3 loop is CSARGGGSSYNEQFF. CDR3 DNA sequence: TGCAGTGCTAGAGGAGGCGGGAGCTCCTACAATGAGCAGTTCTTC.